This T cell receptor beta chain was obtained from a study of vaccination effects on CD4 cells after COVID-19. Study summary: Each person got two doses of an mRNA SARS-CoV-2 vaccine, BNT162b2 or mRNA-1273.

Assay: immunoSEQ multiplex PCR; the TCRdb copy retains only in-frame clones and omits some. The sample yields about 20,000 clones, about 65% seen once. A remark on this clone: The antigen remains undetermined.

Antigen-specific CD4+ T cells were expanded (with viral peptide pools) by the ViraFEST assay ahead of sequencing. CD4+ T cells were isolated after less than 12 days of culture. Testing of the vaccine recipients showed negative nucleocapsid antibodies and no prior SARS-CoV-2 infection. Germline CDR1 is LGHDT and CDR2 is YNNKEL (reference sequence). This CDR3 region has 15 residues. The ends were cut back, 4 bases at V and 4 bases at J, with 14 bases in the middle. This TCR was sampled from a human donor who received a COVID-19 vaccine. The chain has TRBV3-1 (or the pseudogene TRBV3-2) and TRBJ1-3; D is unclear. Sequencing used CD4+ T cells from PBMCs cultured with HCoV-NL63 spike peptides, obtained before COVID-19 vaccination. Here the CDR3 DNA reads TGTGCCAGCAGCCTCCTTGTCGGATCCGGAAACACCATATATTTT. Translating gives CASSLLVGSGNTIYF.